Listed below are T cell receptor beta chains from one sample, sequenced in a study of OX40 agonist ivuxolimab in advanced cancers. Sequenced by immunoSEQ multiplex PCR; TCRdb stores in-frame clones only, minus some. The data hold 25,000 to 35,000 clones, with 80% observed a single time. Sequencing used CD4+ or CD8+ T cells sorted from blood, obtained in a trial of the OX40 agonist ivuxolimab. These receptors were taken from an adult with an advanced solid tumor such as melanoma, head and neck, liver or kidney cancer. CDR3s include the opening cysteine and the closing phenylalanine or tryptophan. The D gene is left open where the match is weak. Not all rows give a size; the values are once, few, many and, for expanded clones, a class.

d_call	v_call	clone_size	j_call	cdr3_aa	cdr3_nt
.	TRBV6-5	.	TRBJ2-7	CASSYGQGPYEQYF	TGTGCCAGCAGTTACGGCCAGGGGCCCTACGAGCAGTACTTC
.	TRBV4-1	.	TRBJ2-4	CASSPQEGETKNIQYF	TGCGCCAGCAGCCCGCAGGAGGGCGAGACCAAAAACATTCAGTACTTC
.	TRBV7-9	.	TRBJ2-2	CASSLAVWGKAGELFF	TGTGCCAGCAGCTTAGCAGTGTGGGGAAAGGCCGGGGAGCTGTTTTTT
.	TRBV6-5	.	TRBJ2-7	CASSWTGAEQYF	TGTGCCAGCAGTTGGACTGGAGCCGAGCAGTACTTC
TRBD2	TRBV4-1	.	TRBJ2-3	CASSQVGGSTDTQYF	TGCGCCAGCAGCCAAGTGGGGGGGAGCACAGATACGCAGTATTTT
.	TRBV7-9	.	TRBJ2-2	CASSLGVAGDQDGELFF	TGTGCCAGCAGCTTAGGTGTGGCAGGGGATCAGGACGGGGAGCTGTTTTTT
.	TRBV4-3	.	TRBJ1-6	CASSQEGPKNYNSPLHF	TGCGCCAGCAGCCAAGAAGGCCCCAAGAACTATAATTCACCCCTCCACTTT
.	TRBV10-3	few	TRBJ1-4	CAISAAEDEKLFF	TGTGCCATCAGTGCGGCGGAGGATGAAAAACTGTTTTTT
.	TRBV10-3	few	TRBJ2-3	CAIKTPRTDTQYF	TGTGCCATCAAGACACCGCGCACAGATACGCAGTATTTT
.	TRBV9	.	TRBJ2-7	CASSADGYEQYF	TGTGCCAGCAGCGCCGACGGCTACGAGCAGTACTTC
TRBD1	TRBV7-8	.	TRBJ1-5	CASSSGQGEEQPQHF	TGTGCCAGCAGCTCCGGACAGGGGGAAGAACAGCCCCAGCATTTT
TRBD2	TRBV11-2	.	TRBJ2-1	CASSLDMLAGALYNEQFF	TGTGCCAGCAGCTTAGATATGCTAGCGGGGGCTTTATACAATGAGCAGTTCTTC
TRBD1	TRBV6-6	.	TRBJ2-7	CASSPDRGLYEQYF	TGTGCCAGCAGCCCGGACAGGGGCCTTTACGAGCAGTACTTC
TRBD1	TRBV4-3	.	TRBJ1-1	CASSPGTGDTEAFF	TGCGCCAGCAGCCCGGGGACAGGGGACACTGAAGCTTTCTTT
TRBD1	TRBV5-4	.	TRBJ2-5	CASSLTAGGDQETQYF	TGTGCCAGCAGCTTGACGGCAGGGGGCGATCAAGAGACCCAGTACTTC
TRBD2	TRBV9	once	TRBJ2-5	CASSAPSAGGRETQYF	TGTGCCAGCAGCGCCCCCTCCGCGGGGGGACGAGAGACCCAGTACTTC
.	TRBV6-6	once	TRBJ1-1	CASSYAGRTEAFF	TGTGCCAGCAGTTACGCAGGGAGAACTGAAGCTTTCTTT
.	TRBV7-9	.	TRBJ2-1	CASSLGLNNEQFF	TGTGCCAGCAGCTTGGGGCTTAATAATGAGCAGTTCTTC
.	TRBV27	.	TRBJ2-7	CASSPRTAEGYEQYF	TGTGCCAGCAGTCCGCGGACGGCCGAGGGTTACGAGCAGTACTTC
.	TRBV15	.	TRBJ1-2	CATSRDLGLARGYTF	TGTGCCACCAGCAGAGATCTGGGCCTGGCACGAGGCTACACCTTC
.	TRBV7-9	.	TRBJ2-3	CASSFEVYTDTQYF	TGTGCCAGCAGCTTCGAAGTTTACACGGATACGCAGTATTTT
.	TRBV2	.	TRBJ2-7	CASSQGGGLSIYEQYF	TGTGCCAGCAGTCAAGGGGGGGGCCTGAGTATCTACGAGCAGTACTTC
.	TRBV4-3	.	TRBJ1-6	CASSQGQVGNSPLHF	TGCGCCAGCAGCCAAGGGCAGGTCGGGAATTCACCCCTCCACTTT
.	TRBV9	.	TRBJ2-5	CASSVDWSETQYF	TGTGCCAGCAGCGTGGATTGGAGCGAGACCCAGTACTTC
.	TRBV7-9	few	TRBJ2-2	CAGELNTGELFF	TGTGCCGGCGAACTAAACACCGGGGAGCTGTTTTTT
.	TRBV13	.	TRBJ2-5	CASSPWEGGRYQETQYF	TGTGCCAGCAGCCCGTGGGAGGGGGGGCGGTACCAAGAGACCCAGTACTTC
.	TRBV4-2	once	TRBJ1-3	CASSQEGGIAYSGNTIYF	TGTGCCAGCAGCCAAGAGGGGGGTATAGCCTACTCTGGAAACACCATATATTTT
.	TRBV18	.	TRBJ1-2	CASSPESGLGGYTF	TGTGCCAGCTCACCAGAATCTGGCTTGGGTGGCTACACCTTC
.	TRBV6-1	once	TRBJ2-7	CASSDTVSGSYNYEQYF	TGTGCCAGCAGTGACACCGTTTCGGGGTCCTACAACTACGAGCAGTACTTC
.	TRBV7-6	.	TRBJ2-3	CASSLAGTTDTQYF	TGTGCCAGCAGCTTAGCGGGGACCACAGATACGCAGTATTTT
.	TRBV27	.	TRBJ2-5	CASSFPGGAQYF	TGTGCCAGCAGTTTCCCGGGCGGGGCCCAGTACTTC
.	TRBV27	.	TRBJ1-1	CASSRTATMNTEAFF	TGTGCCAGCAGCCGGACAGCGACGATGAACACTGAAGCTTTCTTT
.	TRBV5-4	.	TRBJ2-7	CASTSVGSGPYEQYF	TGTGCCAGCACCTCGGTTGGTTCTGGGCCCTACGAGCAGTACTTC
TRBD1	TRBV4-1	.	TRBJ2-1	CASSPRDRGGNEQFF	TGCGCCAGCAGCCCACGGGACAGGGGAGGTAATGAGCAGTTCTTC
TRBD1	TRBV13	.	TRBJ2-1	CASSLTGIDEQFF	TGTGCCAGCAGCTTGACAGGGATCGATGAGCAGTTCTTC
.	TRBV14	medium-sized	TRBJ1-1	CASSQGFYTEAFF	TGTGCCAGCAGCCAAGGGTTTTACACTGAAGCTTTCTTT
.	TRBV11-3	.	TRBJ2-2	CASSLTAEEGTGELFF	TGTGCCAGCAGCTTAACCGCGGAGGAAGGCACCGGGGAGCTGTTTTTT
.	TRBV5-4	few	TRBJ2-1	CASSFEGGLDEQFF	TGTGCCAGCAGCTTTGAGGGGGGTCTGGATGAGCAGTTCTTC